These 3 T cell receptor beta chains were sequenced from one sample in a study of shared clonotypes between healthy human individuals. Profiling relied on immunoSEQ multiplex PCR, and the TCRdb table lists in-frame clones only, not all of them. The sample has about 2 million clones, approximately 95% seen once. CD45RO-negative cells were positively selected for CCR7, leaving out terminally differentiated effector memory CD45RA+ cells. Material: naive CD8+ T cells sorted from blood. The origin of the receptors is a man aged 18 to 29 in good health.

The rearrangement joins TRBV11-1 to TRBJ1-5; TRBD1 is a possible D gene (6 bases). The ends were cut back, 2 bases at V and 4 bases at J, with 21 bases in the middle. The CDR3 has 18 residues. Looked up from germline, CDR1 is SGHAT and CDR2 is FQDESV (reference sequence). CDR3 nucleotides: TGTGCCAGCAGCTTATGGGCACAGGGTCATTCTGTAAATCAGCCCCAGCATTTT. Protein sequence: CASSLWAQGHSVNQPQHF.

To note about this clone: Different DNA sequences within this sample yield the same CDR3. This rearrangement joins TRBV9 to TRBJ2-7; 9 bases fit TRBD2. The length of the CDR3 is 15 residues. Germline CDR1 and CDR2: SGDLS and YYNGEE. Unmatched junction bases numbered 6, after V lost 2 bases and J lost 3 bases. DNA of the CDR3: TGTGCCAGCAGCGTGGGGCCTAGCGGGAACTACGAGCAGTACTTC. Translation gives CASSVGPSGNYEQYF.

V usage is TRBV7-9 and J usage is TRBJ2-7, with D perhaps matching TRBD1 (6 bases). This CDR3 is built from 15 residues. Trimming took off 5 bases at V and 3 bases at J, with 17 bases between the two ends. The germline V gene has CDR1 SEHNR and CDR2 FQNEAQ (reference sequence). CDR3 sequence: CASSQSGTPVYEQYF. For the CDR3, the DNA is TGTGCCAGCAGCCAATCCGGGACACCGGTCTACGAGCAGTACTTC.